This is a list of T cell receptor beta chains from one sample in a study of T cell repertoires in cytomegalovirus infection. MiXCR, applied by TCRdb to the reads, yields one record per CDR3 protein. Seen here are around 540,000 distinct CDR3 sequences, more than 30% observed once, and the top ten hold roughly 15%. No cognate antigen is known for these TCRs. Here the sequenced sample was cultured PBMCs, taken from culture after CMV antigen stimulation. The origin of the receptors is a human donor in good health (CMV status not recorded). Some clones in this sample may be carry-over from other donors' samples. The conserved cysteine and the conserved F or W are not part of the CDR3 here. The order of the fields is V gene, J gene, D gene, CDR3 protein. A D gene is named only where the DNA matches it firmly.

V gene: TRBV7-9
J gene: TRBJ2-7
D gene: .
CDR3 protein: ASSEVNEQY

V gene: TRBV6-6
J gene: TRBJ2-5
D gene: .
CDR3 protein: ASSYIGETQY

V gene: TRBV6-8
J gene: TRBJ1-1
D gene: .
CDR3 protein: AIKDGNTEAF

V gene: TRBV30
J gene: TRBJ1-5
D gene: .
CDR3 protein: AWTTGGPNQPQH

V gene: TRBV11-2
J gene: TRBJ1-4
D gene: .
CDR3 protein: ASSSRSSTNEKLF

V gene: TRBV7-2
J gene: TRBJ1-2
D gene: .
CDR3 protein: ASSPSAGAEGYT

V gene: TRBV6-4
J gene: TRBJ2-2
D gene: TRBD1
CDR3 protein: ASSPRQGAGAGELF

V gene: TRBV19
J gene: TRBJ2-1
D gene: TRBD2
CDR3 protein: ASSMIASGVGNEQF

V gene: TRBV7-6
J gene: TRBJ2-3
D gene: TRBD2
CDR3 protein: ASSSTSGQGTDTQY

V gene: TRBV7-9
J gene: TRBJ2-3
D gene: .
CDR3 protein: ASSLEDSTDTQY

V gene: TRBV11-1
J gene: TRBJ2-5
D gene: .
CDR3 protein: ASSLRQSQETQY

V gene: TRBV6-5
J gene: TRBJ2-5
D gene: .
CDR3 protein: ASSYSRFTGSETQY

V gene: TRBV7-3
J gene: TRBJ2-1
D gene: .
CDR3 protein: ASSLGGLNEQF

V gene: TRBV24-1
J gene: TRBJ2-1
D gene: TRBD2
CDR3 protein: ATASGNNEQF

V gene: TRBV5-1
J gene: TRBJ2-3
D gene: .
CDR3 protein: ASSLEGGSVTQY

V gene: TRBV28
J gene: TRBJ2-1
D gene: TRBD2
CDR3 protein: ASIGGGTSNPGEQF

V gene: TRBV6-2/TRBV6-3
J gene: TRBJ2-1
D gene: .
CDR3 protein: ASSPDWGNEQF

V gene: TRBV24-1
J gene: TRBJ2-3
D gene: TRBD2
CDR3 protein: ATSGAGGGDTQY

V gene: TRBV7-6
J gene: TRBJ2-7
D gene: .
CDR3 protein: ASSRAAGRYEQY

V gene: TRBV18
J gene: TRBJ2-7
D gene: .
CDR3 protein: ASSLRSGTLQDEQY

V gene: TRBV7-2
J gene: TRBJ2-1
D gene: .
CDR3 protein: ASSRYRETYEQF

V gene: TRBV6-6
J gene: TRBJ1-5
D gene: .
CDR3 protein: ASSYSQYNQPQH

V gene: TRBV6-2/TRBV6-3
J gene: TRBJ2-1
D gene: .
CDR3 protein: ASSLAAREQF

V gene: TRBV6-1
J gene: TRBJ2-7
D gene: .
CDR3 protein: ASRPRREFEQY

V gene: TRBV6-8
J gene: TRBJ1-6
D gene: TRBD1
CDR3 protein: ASSRGWPGGDGSPLH

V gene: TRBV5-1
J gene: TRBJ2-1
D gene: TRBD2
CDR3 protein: ASSLATSGRLYNEQF

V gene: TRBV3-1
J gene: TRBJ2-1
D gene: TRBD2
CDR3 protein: ASSQQRERNEQF

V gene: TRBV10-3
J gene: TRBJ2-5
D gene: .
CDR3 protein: AISERAGRGETQY

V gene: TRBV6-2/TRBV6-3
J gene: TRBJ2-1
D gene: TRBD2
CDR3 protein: ASSFSGRVEQF

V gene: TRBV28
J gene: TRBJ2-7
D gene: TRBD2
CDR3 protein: ASSLVGLAAYEQY

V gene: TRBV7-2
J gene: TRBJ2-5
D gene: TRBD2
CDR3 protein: ASSLIAGVQETQY

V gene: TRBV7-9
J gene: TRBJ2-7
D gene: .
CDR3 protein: ASSLKLGEQY

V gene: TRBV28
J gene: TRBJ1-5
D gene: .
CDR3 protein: ASRPPIGGNQPQH

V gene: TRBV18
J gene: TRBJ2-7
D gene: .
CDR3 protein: ASSPSQDYEQY

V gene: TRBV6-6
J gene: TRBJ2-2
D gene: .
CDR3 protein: ASSQPGRRGSGELF

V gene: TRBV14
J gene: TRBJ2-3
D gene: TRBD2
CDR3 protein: ASSQREADTQY

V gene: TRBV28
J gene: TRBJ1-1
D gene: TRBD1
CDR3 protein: ASTRGVTEAF

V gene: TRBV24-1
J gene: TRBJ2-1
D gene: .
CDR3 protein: ATRDCGVTNEQF

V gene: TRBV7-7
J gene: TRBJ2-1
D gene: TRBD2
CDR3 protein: ASSQGLAGRREQF

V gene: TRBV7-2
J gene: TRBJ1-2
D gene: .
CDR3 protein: ASSLIAGASGGYT

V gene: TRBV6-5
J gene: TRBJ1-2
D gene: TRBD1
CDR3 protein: ASSYRFDRGDYGYT